This T cell receptor (beta chain) was sequenced for a study of blood T cell repertoires in COVID-19. Looking at the study overall: Specimens from acute and convalescent COVID-19 originated in the United States, Italy and Spain. T cells, B-cell-depleted T cells, or PBMCs provided the cDNA or gDNA that served as material.

Original processing notes: The authors estimated nucleated cell counts from reference gene primer amplification. Using immunoSEQ multiplex PCR, the repertoire was profiled, and TCRdb retains in-frame clones only, with some absent. V and J calls and clone size are copied from that table; D and trimming were computed from the DNA. The sample lists fewer than 250,000 clones; about four fifths were seen once. Germline CDR1 reads SQVTM; CDR2 reads ANQGSEA. Deletions cut 6 bases from V and 0 bases from J, with 12 bases between. The CDR3 has 13 residues. The chain joins TRBV29-1 to TRBJ2-7, with D possibly TRBD2 on 7 matching bases. The receptor's source is a man in his fifties or sixties with acute or convalescent COVID-19. Material for sequencing was peripheral blood. CDR3 sequence: CSVGGRNSYEQYF. CDR3 nucleotide sequence: TGCAGCGTGGGGGGGCGGAACTCCTACGAGCAGTACTTC.